This entry features one T cell receptor (beta chain) sequence. The target antigen is unknown. The PCR ran on 60 Vbeta and 13 Jbeta primers. Original analysis: In a later analysis, 75 million to 95 million unique TCR beta chains included roughly 11 million shared by two or more donors. Profiling relied on immunoSEQ multiplex PCR, and the TCRdb table lists in-frame clones only, not all of them. V and J calls and clone size are those listed in that table; D and trimming were worked out from the DNA. Among fewer than 150,000 clones listed, roughly three quarters were seen once. The CDR3 covers 15 residues. Germline CDR1 LNHDA, CDR2 SQIVND (reference sequence). Trimming cost V 3 bases and J 5 bases, with 15 bases left between them. The data derive from a study of cytomegalovirus exposure and HLA in healthy donors. Study results and caveats: Versus the 666-donor mean, an Asian-associated ancestry cluster reportedly showed fewer N-insertions in a later analysis. A prior analysis recorded that most TCR beta V segments were productive about 87% or about 30% of the time.

Sequencing was performed on PBMCs. The source is a man aged 25-45 years in good health and CMV-seronegative. The chain carries TRBV19 and TRBJ2-3; tentatively, D is TRBD2 (6 bases). The CDR3 DNA sequence: TGTGCCAGTAGTATCGTAGCGGTCCGGGGAGATACGCAGTATTTT. Translation gives CASSIVAVRGDTQYF.